A single sample is the source of the 12 T cell receptor beta chains below, sequenced in a study of human versus mouse CDR3 diversity and MHC coevolution. Libraries were prepared by immunoSEQ multiplex PCR; TCRdb keeps only in-frame clonotypes and omits some of them. Of tens of thousands of clones listed, 90% to 95% are singletons. The sequenced sample consisted of naive CD4+ T cells from blood. As for subset: CD45RO-negative CD62L-positive naive CD4 T cells. These receptor sequences come from a person aged 30-69 years in good health.

This chain connects TRBV6-5 to TRBJ2-3, with 8 bases aligning to TRBD2. Germline loops: CDR1 MNHEY, CDR2 SVGAGI. The CDR3 runs to 15 residues. Trimming took 6 bases from V and 0 from J; bases not matched to a gene: 5. The CDR3 loop is CASSSAGASTDTQYF. The CDR3, as DNA: TGTGCCAGCAGCTCAGCGGGAGCTAGCACAGATACGCAGTATTTT.

The J gene is TRBJ1-3, the V gene TRBV7-6; 7 bases map to TRBD1. V lost 5 bases to trimming and J lost 10 bases; unmatched junction nucleotides: 8. Germline V gives CDR1 SGHVS, CDR2 FNYEAQ. This CDR3 region has 13 residues. CDR3 coding DNA: TGTGCCAGCAGCGCGGGACAGAGGGGAACCATATATTTT. Amino acids: CASSAGQRGTIYF.

The rearrangement joins TRBV5-1 to TRBJ2-1; 7 nucleotides align to TRBD2. The V and J ends lost 0 bases and 6 bases, in that order; junction bases with no gene match: 6. The germline gives CDR1 SGHRS, CDR2 YFSETQ. The CDR3 length is 15 residues. The CDR3 DNA reads TGCGCCAGCAGCTTGGTGGGTAGCGGGTCCAATGAGCAGTTCTTC. Residues: CASSLVGSGSNEQFF.

This rearrangement joins TRBV9 to TRBJ2-5; perhaps TRBD1 as D (5 bases). Germline V lookup: CDR1 SGDLS, CDR2 YYNGEE. This CDR3 has 15 residues. V was clipped by 4 bases and J by 1 base, with 14 bases between them. CDR3 loop: CASSPRTIPQETQYF. The CDR3 coding sequence is TGTGCCAGCAGCCCACGGACAATCCCCCAAGAGACCCAGTACTTC.

The genes are TRBV23-1 and TRBJ2-5; 10 bases are shared with TRBD1. TRBV23-1 is sorted into the ORF group, with uncertain function. After removal of 9 bases from V and 6 bases from J, the junction contained 16 bases not matched to a gene. CDR3 length: 16 residues. The chain's CDR3 is CASPLEWDRGGKTQYF. CDR3 sequence (DNA): TGCGCCAGTCCCCTCGAGTGGGACAGGGGAGGAAAGACCCAGTACTTC.

This clone showed up just once. The chain is built from TRBV7-3 and TRBJ2-5; TRBD2 is a possible D gene (6 bases). This CDR3 has 15 residues. From germline, CDR1 is SGHTA and CDR2 FQGTGA. The V and J ends lost 7 bases and 0 bases respectively, with 15 bases between them. CDR3 in DNA: TGTGCCAGCATTAAAAACGGGGGTGACCAAGAGACCCAGTACTTC. This sequence encodes CASIKNGGDQETQYF.

The chain joins TRBV15 to TRBJ2-7, with D possibly being TRBD1 (6 bases). Trimming shortened V by 1 base and J by 6 bases, and 7 bases separated the two germline ends. CDR3 size: 12 residues. In germline, CDR1 is LNHNV, CDR2 YYDKDF (reference sequence). The DNA for the CDR3 is TGTGCCACCAGCAGAGGACAGGCCGAGCAGTACTTC. It yields the protein CATSRGQAEQYF.

CDR3 in amino acids: CASTSTSQGYYGYTF. The CDR3 DNA follows: TGTGCCAGTACCTCCACCTCCCAGGGTTACTATGGCTACACCTTC. The chain has TRBV19 and TRBJ1-2, with D perhaps TRBD1 (5 bases). CDR3 length equals 15 residues. Trimming cost V 7 bases and J 3 bases, with 18 bases left between them. The germline CDR1 and CDR2 sequences are LNHDA and SQIVND (reference sequence). Full variable domain (remainder filled in from reference TRBV19 and TRBJ1-2): DGGITQSPKYLFRKEGQNVTLSCEQNLNHDAMYWYRQDPGQGLRLIYYSQIVNDFQKGDIAEGYSVSREKKESFPLTVTSAQKNPTAFYLCASTSTSQGYYGYTFGSGTRLTVV.

V gene TRBV21-1 combines with J gene TRBJ2-3; the table gives TRBD1 as D, unverified against the DNA. TRBV21-1 corresponds to a pseudogene. The CDR3 is 16 amino acids. In DNA, the CDR3 is TGTGCCAGCAGCTTCTGGGGGGACAGCTACACAGATACGCAGTATTTT. Translation: CASSFWGDSYTDTQYF.

V and J are TRBV5-4 and TRBJ2-3; D remains unclear. The germline CDR1 and CDR2 sequences are SGHNT and YYREEE (reference sequence). The CDR3 consists of 14 residues. The V end lost 0 bases, the J end lost 0 bases, and 5 bases lay between the germline ends. The CDR3 nucleotides read TGTGCCAGCAGCTTGGCCACTAGCACAGATACGCAGTATTTT. This gives the protein CASSLATSTDTQYF.

In this sample, this clone turned up once. V gene TRBV4-2 combines with J gene TRBJ2-1, with unresolved D. The CDR3 totals 13 residues. In germline, CDR1 is LGHNA, CDR2 YNFKEQ. V shed 1 base and J shed 9 bases, with 10 bases lying between them. The CDR3 region is CASSQGYSIEQFF. The CDR3 region has the DNA TGTGCCAGCAGCCAAGGCTACTCCATTGAGCAGTTCTTC.

This clone was counted only a few times. The rearrangement joins TRBV10-3 to TRBJ1-1; tentative D call: TRBD1 (5 bases). The germline V and J ends were trimmed by 6 bases and 3 bases, with 20 bases remaining between them. Germline V lookup: CDR1 ENHRY, CDR2 SYGVKD. The CDR3 sequence is 16 residues long. CDR3 DNA: TGTGCCATCAGGGACACGGAGGGGAAGGGGCACACTGAAGCTTTCTTT. This codes for CAIRDTEGKGHTEAFF.